These 21 T cell receptor beta chains came from one sample sequenced in a study of CD8+CD57+ T cells in acquired aplastic anemia (dated by TCRdb to 2016 to 2019). Reads for this sample came from an Illumina HiSeq 2000. Genomic DNA was used as template for profiling of TCR beta VDJ combinations and CDR3 sequences. The public sequencing data were trimmed at Q25 with fastp and processed into clonotypes with MiXCR by TCRdb, which kept only in-frame beta chains. Rows are combined by CDR3 protein, so each entry shows the most common genes and DNA. Recorded for this sample are 150,000 to 200,000 distinct CDR3 sequences; over 60% of them occurred a single time. Of the sample, around 45% is held by the ten largest clones. Sequences were obtained from sorted CD4+, CD8+, or CD8+CD57+ T cells (not recorded which) from PBMCs. All receptors derive from a human donor with severe aplastic anemia or a healthy control (not recorded which).

The CDR3 sequence: CASWGEQRSPLHF. The CDR3 nucleotides read TGTGCCAGCTGGGGGGAACAACGTTCACCCCTCCACTTT. The V gene is TRBV2, the J gene TRBJ1-6; D possibly corresponds to TRBD1 (5 bases). V was cut by 8 bases and J by 9 bases, with 14 bases left in between. CDR1 and CDR2 from the germline V gene are SNHLY and FYNNEI. The CDR3 spans 13 residues. Full variable domain (remainder filled in from reference TRBV2 and TRBJ1-6): EPEVTQTPSHQVTQMGQEVILRCVPISNHLYFYWYRQILGQKVEFLVSFYNNEISEKSEIFDDQFSVERPDGSNFTLKIRSTKLEDSAMYFCASWGEQRSPLHFGNGTRLTVT.

The table lists this clonotype with a few counts. The chain employs TRBV15 and TRBJ1-2, with D perhaps matching TRBD1 (6 bases). Trimming shortened V by 3 bases and J by 4 bases, and 12 bases separated the two germline ends. Germline loops: CDR1 LNHNV, CDR2 YYDKDF (reference sequence). The CDR3 consists of 14 residues. DNA of the CDR3: TGTGCCACCAGCAGCGACAGGACTCTCTATGGCTACACCTTC. This gives the protein CATSSDRTLYGYTF.

The chain couples TRBV28 to TRBJ2-2; TRBD2 aligns across 7 bases. Per germline, CDR1 MDHEN and CDR2 SYDVKM. V lost 2 bases to trimming and J lost 6 bases; unmatched junction nucleotides: 0. The CDR3 is 13 residues long. The CDR3 region is CASSLGGAGELFF. DNA for the CDR3: TGTGCCAGCAGTTTAGGGGGGGCCGGGGAGCTGTTTTTT.

The genes are TRBV10-1 and TRBJ2-2, with D hard to call. The V end was cut by 3 bases, the J end by 6 bases, with 8 bases between. CDR3 length: 13 residues. From germline, CDR1 is WNHNN and CDR2 SYGVQD (reference sequence). CDR3 sequence reads: CASSDNPAGELFF. CDR3 nucleotide sequence: TGCGCCAGCAGTGACAACCCAGCCGGGGAGCTGTTTTTT.

Remarks on this clonotype: The junction does not match germline at one end; this may be a read error. The genes are TRBV5-1 and TRBJ2-7, with D maybe TRBD2 (5 bases). Germline CDR1 is SGHRS and CDR2 is YFSETQ. The CDR3 is 13 residues long. CDR3 in amino acids: CGSGLAGFYEQYF. The CDR3 DNA reads TGTGGCAGCGGCTTGGCCGGGTTCTACGAGCAGTACTTC.

Concerning this clonotype: The junction shows a germline mismatch at one end, possibly a read error. This rearrangement joins TRBV25-1 to TRBJ2-7; maybe TRBD1 (5 bases). CDR1 is MGHDK, CDR2 SYGVNS, per germline. The CDR3 consists of 16 residues. The DNA of the CDR3 is TGCGCCAGCAGCCCCTCCAACAGGTTCTATCCCTACGAGCAGTACTTC. It yields the protein CASSPSNRFYPYEQYF.

The sample holds many counts of this clonotype. The chain couples TRBV27 to TRBJ2-3; D is ambiguous. The V and J ends lost 6 bases and 5 bases respectively, with 9 bases between them. The CDR3 consists of 12 residues. The V gene's germline CDR1 is MNHEY and CDR2 SMNVEV (reference sequence). The CDR3 sequence: CASSHRGDTQYF. CDR3 nucleotide sequence: TGTGCCAGCAGCCATCGTGGAGATACGCAGTATTTT.

The V gene is TRBV20-1, the J gene TRBJ1-6; the D gene is possibly TRBD1 (5 bases). From germline, CDR1 is DFQATT and CDR2 SNEGSKA (reference sequence). CDR3 size: 14 residues. V was cut by 6 bases and J by 5 bases, with 14 bases left in between. CDR3 nucleotides: TGCAGTGCGTGGACCGGGGGGAATAATTCACCCCTCCACTTT. It yields the protein CSAWTGGNNSPLHF.

There are many counts of this clonotype. This CDR3 reads CAITTGPYEQYF. CDR3 in DNA: TGCGCCATAACGACAGGGCCCTACGAGCAGTACTTC. This chain uses TRBV10-1 with TRBJ2-7; 7 bases map to TRBD1. V was clipped by 10 bases and J by 2 bases; unmatched bases: 5. The CDR3 has 12 amino acids. Germline V CDR1 and CDR2: WNHNN, SYGVQD (reference sequence).

The rearrangement uses TRBV24-1 and TRBJ2-3; D is unclear. CDR3 length: 15 amino acids. Trimming cost V 1 base and J 4 bases, with 11 bases left between them. Germline CDR1 KGHDR, CDR2 SFDVKD. CDR3 coding DNA: TGTGCCACCAGTGATTTCCCCGGCGTATCAGATACGCAGTATTTT. It is translated as CATSDFPGVSDTQYF.

This clonotype was detected many times. V usage is TRBV5-1 and J usage is TRBJ2-1; no clear D gene. V was clipped by 4 bases and J by 5 bases, with 7 bases between them. Germline lookup yields CDR1 SGHRS and CDR2 YFSETQ. The CDR3 sequence is 12 residues long. CDR3 bases: TGCGCCAGCAGCCTTCCAGACAATGAGCAGTTCTTC. Translated, it gives CASSLPDNEQFF.

This chain connects TRBV29-1 to TRBJ2-7; D might be TRBD2 (5 bases). This CDR3 contains 14 residues. The germline CDR1 and CDR2 sequences are SQVTM and ANQGSEA. Trimming pared 6 bases from V and 2 bases from J, leaving 17 bases between. The CDR3 sequence: CSVEKRTGAYEQYF. For the CDR3, the DNA is TGCAGCGTCGAAAAGCGGACTGGTGCCTACGAGCAGTACTTC.

This clonotype was detected only a few times. J is TRBJ2-2 and V is TRBV20-1, with unresolved D. V lost 1 base and J lost 0, with 3 bases in between. Germline loops: CDR1 DFQATT, CDR2 SNEGSKA (reference sequence). CDR3 length equals 13 residues. Here the CDR3 reads CSARGSNTGELFF. DNA of the CDR3: TGCAGTGCTAGAGGGTCGAACACCGGGGAGCTGTTTTTT.

V gene TRBV7-8 combines with J gene TRBJ2-7, with 9 bases lining up with TRBD1. Per germline, CDR1 SGHVS and CDR2 FQNEAQ. Losses at the gene ends were 2 bases for V and 4 bases for J; bases not matched to a gene: 6. The length of the CDR3 is 15 residues. The CDR3 is CASSLIRQGVYEQYF. For the CDR3, the DNA is TGTGCCAGCAGCTTAATTAGACAGGGGGTGTACGAGCAGTACTTC.

This clonotype was detected many times. This chain links TRBV5-6 with TRBJ1-2, with 7 bases lining up with TRBD1. The V segment lost 2 bases and the J segment 2 bases; nucleotides outside the gene matches: 9. The CDR3 is 16 amino acids. Germline lookup yields CDR1 SGHDT and CDR2 YYEEEE. The CDR3 protein is CASSFPGQEWNYGYTF. DNA for the CDR3: TGTGCCAGCAGCTTTCCCGGACAGGAGTGGAACTATGGCTACACCTTC.

About this clonotype: The CDR3 does not close with the conserved phenylalanine or tryptophan, likely indicating a read error. The chain couples TRBV10-3 to TRBJ1-2; the D gene is possibly TRBD1 (6 bases). The CDR3 length is 15 residues. Trimming stripped 8 bases from V and 6 bases from J, with 22 bases between. Germline V gene lookup returns CDR1 ENHRY and CDR2 SYGVKD. DNA of the CDR3: TGTGCCATCGGGTCACAGGGAAGGAGTAGGGATGGCTACACCCTC. Amino acid sequence: CAIGSQGRSRDGYTL.

As regards this clonotype: This is likely a read error, given that the CDR3 carries no conserved phenylalanine or tryptophan at its end. The chain joins TRBV19 to TRBJ1-5; D ambiguous. This CDR3 has 12 residues. V lost 3 bases to trimming and J lost 2 bases, with 2 bases between them. CDR1 is LNHDA, CDR2 SQIVND, per germline (reference sequence). CDR3 loop: CASSIGNQPQHL. The CDR3 DNA is TGTGCCAGTAGTATCGGCAATCAGCCCCAGCATCTT.

This chain connects TRBV5-4 to TRBJ1-4, with 8 bases that match TRBD1. The CDR3 has 14 amino acids. Per germline, CDR1 SGHNT and CDR2 YYREEE (reference sequence). V lost 0 bases, J lost 10 bases, and 5 bases stayed unmatched. The CDR3 region has the DNA TGTGCCAGCAGCTTGGGGCAGGGGGCAGGAAAACTGTTTTTT. It encodes CASSLGQGAGKLFF.

The gene calls are TRBV5-4 and TRBJ2-7; 8 bases are shared with TRBD2. This CDR3 is built from 15 residues. J lost 7 bases, V lost 0 bases, and 9 bases had no gene match. Germline loops: CDR1 SGHNT, CDR2 YYREEE (reference sequence). In DNA, the CDR3 is TGTGCCAGCAGCTTGGACCCAGCGGGAGTAAGGGAGCAGTACTTC. This encodes CASSLDPAGVREQYF.

The chain recombines TRBV7-2 with TRBJ1-6; the D gene is possibly TRBD1 (6 bases). This CDR3 is built from 16 residues. Germline CDR1 and CDR2: SGHTA and FQGNSA. V lost 2 bases and J lost 8, with 16 bases in between. CDR3 in amino acids: CASSLFSAGADSPLHF. Here the CDR3 DNA reads TGTGCCAGCAGCTTATTTTCAGCGGGGGCCGATTCACCCCTCCACTTT.

The V gene is TRBV19, the J gene TRBJ1-6, with 8 bases lining up with TRBD1. V gave up 4 bases and J gave up 0 bases; unmatched junction bases: 5. CDR1 is LNHDA and CDR2 is SQIVND in the germline V gene (reference sequence). The CDR3 has 17 residues. The CDR3 nucleotides read TGTGCCAGTAGTAACCGACAGGGGAGCTCCTATAATTCACCCCTCCACTTT. It specifies CASSNRQGSSYNSPLHF.